The 20 T cell receptor beta chains below were found in one sample sequenced in a study of Ad26.COV2.S vaccination and SARS-CoV-2 variants. Produced via immunoSEQ multiplex PCR; TCRdb's table is partial and in-frame only. Of hundreds of thousands of clones listed, roughly 90% are singletons. The sample's treatment: 15 to 20 received Ad26.COV2.S at low or high dose, single or two shots; about 5 received placebo; per-sample allocation not given. Following the first vaccine or placebo injection, samples were taken on day 63. Sequenced here: peripheral blood, sampled in a trial of Ad26.COV2.S vaccine versus placebo. The receptors shown here come from a person aged 18-60 years who received the Ad26.COV2.S COVID-19 vaccine or a placebo.

The chain has TRBV9 and TRBJ1-6; no reliable D call. Trimming took 2 bases from V and 7 from J, leaving 13 bases between them. CDR3 length: 15 amino acids. The V gene's germline CDR1 is SGDLS and CDR2 YYNGEE. This chain's CDR3 is CASSVDPQPNSPLHF. In DNA, the CDR3 is TGTGCCAGCAGCGTCGACCCACAACCCAATTCACCCCTCCACTTT.

V usage is TRBV28 and J usage is TRBJ1-4; D might be TRBD1 (5 bases). Germline CDR1 and CDR2: MDHEN and SYDVKM. The CDR3 is made up of 14 amino acids. The V end lost 5 bases, the J end lost 12 bases, and 19 bases lay between the germline ends. The CDR3 loop is CASSPGRVGGELFF. The CDR3, as DNA: TGTGCCAGCAGTCCAGGGAGGGTTGGCGGAGAACTGTTTTTT. Variable domain in full (rest from reference TRBV28 and TRBJ1-4): DVKVTQSSRYLVKRTGEKVFLECVQDMDHENMFWYRQDPGLGLRLIYFSYDVKMKEKGDIPEGYSVSREKKERFSLILESASTNQTSMYLCASSPGRVGGELFFGSGTQLSVL.

CDR3 loop: CASSPPTEGDYGYTF. The CDR3 region has the DNA TGTGCCAGCTCACCACCAACTGAGGGGGACTATGGCTACACCTTC. The chain joins TRBV18 to TRBJ1-2; TRBD1 is a possible D gene (6 bases). The germline gives CDR1 KGHSH, CDR2 LQKENI. This CDR3 comprises 15 residues. V was shortened by 0 bases and J by 3 bases, with 11 bases between the two germline ends.

This chain uses TRBV5-4 with TRBJ2-3; no firm D call. Looked up from germline, CDR1 is SGHNT and CDR2 is YYREEE (reference sequence). The CDR3 consists of 13 residues. V was cut by 0 bases and J by 4 bases, with 6 bases left in between. The chain's CDR3 is CASSLVGPDTQYF. The CDR3 coding sequence is TGTGCCAGCAGCTTGGTGGGCCCAGATACGCAGTATTTT. Filled out from reference TRBV5-4 and TRBJ2-3, the complete variable domain reads ETGVTQSPTHLIKTRGQQVTLRCSSQSGHNTVSWYQQALGQGPQFIFQYYREEENGRGNFPPRFSGLQFPNYSSELNVNALELDDSALYLCASSLVGPDTQYFGPGTRLTVL.

Worth noting for this clone: The sample contains more than one DNA sequence encoding this CDR3. The chain links TRBV29-1 to TRBJ2-3, with 12 bases fitting TRBD2. The CDR3 loop spans 14 amino acids. Germline-derived CDR1 and CDR2 are SQVTM and ANQGSEA. With 6 bases clipped from V and 2 bases from J, the junction kept 3 bases outside the gene matches. CDR3 in DNA: TGCAGCGTCGGACTAGCGGGATTCACAGATACGCAGTATTTT. Protein sequence: CSVGLAGFTDTQYF.

The rearrangement joins TRBV6-2 or TRBV6-3 to TRBJ2-1, with D uncertain. Trimming removed 5 bases from V and 4 bases from J, with 9 bases in between. The CDR3 extends over 13 amino acids. The germline V gene encodes CDR1 MNHEY and CDR2 SVGEGT. The CDR3: CASSLLAYNEQFF. CDR3 in DNA: TGTGCCAGCAGTCTACTGGCTTACAATGAGCAGTTCTTC.

CDR3 sequence (DNA): TGTGCCAGCAGCTTAATGGGGGGCGGCACCGGGGAGCTGTTTTTT. Translated, it gives CASSLMGGGTGELFF. The J gene is TRBJ2-2, the V gene TRBV7-2; either TRBD1 or TRBD2 may fit D (6 bases each). Germline lookup yields CDR1 SGHTA and CDR2 FQGNSA. The V and J ends lost 2 bases and 4 bases respectively, with 11 bases between them. The CDR3 has 15 residues.

V and J are TRBV19 and TRBJ2-2, with 15 bases matching TRBD2. J was trimmed by 7 bases and V by 4 bases; bases with no gene match: 10. The CDR3 totals 18 residues. Germline V gene lookup returns CDR1 LNHDA and CDR2 SQIVND (reference sequence). CDR3 DNA sequence: TGTGCCAGTAGTACCGGACTAGCGGGAGGGCGTCGGGGCGGGGAGCTGTTTTTT. It is translated as CASSTGLAGGRRGGELFF.

This rearrangement joins TRBV21-1 to TRBJ2-1; TRBD2 is taken as the D call from the table, unchecked against the DNA. TRBV21-1 is classified as a pseudogene. The CDR3 length is 13 residues. CDR3 DNA: TGTGCCAGCAAGGGACTAGCGGACAATGAGCAGTTCTTC. Amino acid sequence: CASKGLADNEQFF.

The V gene is TRBV6-2 or TRBV6-3, the J gene TRBJ2-7; D is unclear. Germline V gives CDR1 MNHEY, CDR2 SVGEGT. CDR3 length: 18 residues. V lost 2 bases and J 3 bases, leaving 23 bases between the germline ends. The CDR3 protein is CASSYTAELPLGLYEQYF. DNA of the CDR3: TGTGCCAGCAGTTACACTGCAGAATTACCTTTAGGGCTCTACGAGCAGTACTTC.

The rearrangement links TRBV9 to TRBJ2-3; the D is unclear. V shed 3 bases and J shed 0 bases, with 5 bases lying between them. CDR1 is SGDLS, CDR2 YYNGEE, per germline. The CDR3 loop spans 13 amino acids. The CDR3 reads CASSGASTDTQYF. In DNA, the CDR3 is TGTGCCAGCAGCGGTGCTAGCACAGATACGCAGTATTTT.

A single count supports this clone. This same CDR3 is encoded by further DNA sequences in the sample. Here the CDR3 reads CASSLGTSGSYNEQFF. The CDR3 bases are TGTGCCAGCAGTTTAGGGACTAGCGGCTCCTACAATGAGCAGTTCTTC. The rearrangement links TRBV27 to TRBJ2-1, with 11 positions matching TRBD2. This CDR3 has 16 residues. Germline V CDR1 and CDR2: MNHEY, SMNVEV (reference sequence). Germline trimming cut 2 bases from V and 0 bases from J; bases unmatched to any gene: 0.

The chain employs TRBV6-4 and TRBJ2-1; TRBD2 matches 13 bases. Germline V gives CDR1 MRHNA, CDR2 SNTAGT. The CDR3 has 15 amino acids. Losses at the gene ends were 3 bases for V and 5 bases for J; bases not matched to a gene: 1. The CDR3: CASSEGTSGDNEQFF. Here the CDR3 DNA reads TGTGCCAGCAGTGAAGGGACTAGCGGGGACAATGAGCAGTTCTTC.

The chain is built from TRBV4-3 and TRBJ2-3; D may be TRBD1 (5 bases). Germline loops: CDR1 LGHNA, CDR2 YSLEER. This CDR3 contains 13 residues. Trimming removed 4 bases from V and 12 bases from J, with 17 bases in between. The CDR3 DNA reads TGCGCCAGCAGCCGGGATCAGGGCCTCATCCAGTATTTT. Protein product: CASSRDQGLIQYF.

This clone was counted once. As DNA, the CDR3 is TGTGCCAGCAGTGTCAAACTAGCGGGAGAATCAGATACGCAGTATTTT. Amino acids: CASSVKLAGESDTQYF. The rearrangement uses TRBV2 and TRBJ2-3; the match to TRBD2 covers 11 bases. From germline, CDR1 is SNHLY and CDR2 FYNNEI. The CDR3 extends over 16 amino acids. The ends lost 4 bases at V and 4 bases at J; junction bases unmatched: 7.

This chain links TRBV15 with TRBJ2-3, with 10 bases fitting TRBD2. Germline V lookup: CDR1 LNHNV, CDR2 YYDKDF (reference sequence). J was trimmed by 6 bases and V by 0 bases; bases with no gene match: 24. The CDR3 spans 22 residues. The CDR3 sequence is CATSRDENRASGRIGRRDTQYF. The CDR3 DNA follows: TGTGCCACCAGCAGAGATGAGAATAGGGCTAGCGGGAGAATCGGTAGACGGGATACGCAGTATTTT.

Here the CDR3 DNA reads TGTGCCAGCAGTGAAGGACCTCCATGGGAGTGGGATTCGCGGGAGGGATCCTACGAGCAGTACTTC. It encodes CASSEGPPWEWDSREGSYEQYF. V gene TRBV6-1 combines with J gene TRBJ2-7; the match to TRBD2 covers 9 bases. The germline V gene encodes CDR1 MNHNS and CDR2 SASEGT. CDR3 length: 22 amino acids. V was pared by 1 base and J by 1 base, with 23 bases of the junction left unmatched.

This chain joins TRBV7-9 and TRBJ1-1, with D uncertain. CDR1 is SEHNR, CDR2 FQNEAQ, per germline (reference sequence). Trimming stripped 1 base from V and 6 bases from J, with 3 bases between. The CDR3 contains 11 residues. CDR3 nucleotides: TGTGCCAGCAGCTTAGGATCTGAAGCTTTCTTT. Translating it yields CASSLGSEAFF.

The rearrangement uses TRBV6-6 and TRBJ2-1; 9 bases agree with TRBD1. Per germline, CDR1 MNHNY and CDR2 SVGAGI (reference sequence). This CDR3 comprises 15 residues. V was pared by 4 bases and J by 5 bases, with 6 bases of the junction left unmatched. CDR3 bases: TGTGCCAGCAGTTCAACAGGGGGCGCCCACAATGAGCAGTTCTTC. It codes for CASSSTGGAHNEQFF.

The chain uses TRBV7-2 and TRBJ1-2; 9 bases match TRBD1. Trimming removed 4 bases from V and 6 bases from J; junction bases left unmatched: 6. This CDR3 has 14 residues. Germline CDR1 and CDR2: SGHTA and FQGNSA. The CDR3 is CASSSYGQGHGYTF. CDR3 DNA: TGTGCCAGCAGCTCCTACGGACAGGGGCATGGCTACACCTTC.